One and the same sample provided the 5 T cell receptor beta chains below, sequenced in a study of control samples from healthy donors and cancer patients. TCRdb's copy holds only in-frame clones and misses some; the assay was immunoSEQ multiplex PCR. The sample shows 160,000 or so clones, approximately 90% of them seen only once. Sequenced: blood. These receptors all stem from a woman aged 25-40 years in good health.

The J gene is TRBJ1-1, the V gene TRBV5-6, with D tentatively TRBD1 (5 bases). This CDR3 is built from 15 residues. Trimming took off 2 bases at V and 0 bases at J, with 11 bases between the two ends. Germline-derived CDR1 and CDR2 are SGHDT and YYEEEE. CDR3 loop: CASSFLDNMNTEAFF. The DNA of the CDR3 is TGTGCCAGCAGCTTCCTGGACAATATGAACACTGAAGCTTTCTTT.

This rearrangement joins TRBV4-1 to TRBJ1-2; 11 bases match TRBD1. Germline loops: CDR1 MGHRA, CDR2 YSYEKL. The J segment lost 9 bases and the V segment lost 3 bases, leaving 12 bases of the junction unmatched. This CDR3 is built from 16 residues. The CDR3 loop reads CASSQAGTGGLKSYTF. Here the CDR3 DNA reads TGCGCCAGCAGCCAGGCCGGGACAGGGGGATTAAAGAGCTACACCTTC.

The V call is TRBV6-6, the J call TRBJ2-1; D is perhaps TRBD2 (6 bases). Germline CDR1 and CDR2: MNHNY and SVGAGI (reference sequence). The CDR3 has 15 residues. Trimming took 5 bases from V and 4 from J, leaving 15 bases between them. The CDR3 bases are TGTGCCAGCAGTCGGGACTGGGGACGATACAATGAGCAGTTCTTC. This codes for CASSRDWGRYNEQFF.

The CDR3, as DNA: TGTGCCAGCATTCGCCTACAGCTATACAGCAATGAGCAGTTCTTC. Protein: CASIRLQLYSNEQFF. The chain carries TRBV7-3 and TRBJ2-1; D gene ambiguous. Germline lookup yields CDR1 SGHTA and CDR2 FQGTGA. The CDR3 consists of 15 residues. The V gene lost 7 bases and the J gene lost 6 bases, with 19 bases spanning the gap. The full variable domain, in which reference TRBV7-3 and TRBJ2-1 provide the parts outside the CDR3, is GAGVSQTPSNKVTEKGKYVELRCDPISGHTALYWYRQSLGQGPEFLIYFQGTGAADDSGLPNDRFFAVRPEGSVSTLKIQRTERGDSAVYLCASIRLQLYSNEQFFGPGTRLTVL.

This clone was observed a few times. The V gene is TRBV6-2 or TRBV6-3, the J gene TRBJ2-7, with D possibly matching TRBD2 (6 bases). Germline-derived CDR1 and CDR2 are MNHEY and SVGEGT. The CDR3 extends over 15 amino acids. V lost 2 bases, J lost 2 bases, and 13 bases lay in between. The CDR3 sequence: CASSYEAGRTYEQYF. CDR3 bases: TGTGCCAGCAGTTACGAGGCGGGACGTACCTACGAGCAGTACTTC.